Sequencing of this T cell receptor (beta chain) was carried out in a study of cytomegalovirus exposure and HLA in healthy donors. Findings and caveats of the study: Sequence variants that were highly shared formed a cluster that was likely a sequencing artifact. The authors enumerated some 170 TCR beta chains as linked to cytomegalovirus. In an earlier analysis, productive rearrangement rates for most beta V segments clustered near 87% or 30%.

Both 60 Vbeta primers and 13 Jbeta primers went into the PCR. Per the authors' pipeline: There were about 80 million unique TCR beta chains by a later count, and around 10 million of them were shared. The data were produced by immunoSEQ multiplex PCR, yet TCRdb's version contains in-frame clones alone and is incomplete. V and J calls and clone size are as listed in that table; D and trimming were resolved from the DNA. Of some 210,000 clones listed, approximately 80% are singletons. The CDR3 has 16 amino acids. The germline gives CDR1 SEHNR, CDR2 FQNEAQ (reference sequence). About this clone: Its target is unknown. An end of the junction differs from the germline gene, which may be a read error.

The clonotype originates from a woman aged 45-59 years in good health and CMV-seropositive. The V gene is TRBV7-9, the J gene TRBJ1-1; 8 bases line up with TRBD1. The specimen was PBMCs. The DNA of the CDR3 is TGTTCCAGCAGCTTAGACAGGGGATCCATGAACACTGAAGCTTTCTTT. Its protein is CSSSLDRGSMNTEAFF. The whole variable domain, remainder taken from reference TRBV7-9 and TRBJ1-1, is DTGVSQNPRHKITKRGQNVTFRCDPISEHNRLYWYRQTLGQGPEFLTYFQNEAQLEKSRLLSDRFSAERPKGSFSTLEIQRTEQGDSAMYLCSSSLDRGSMNTEAFFGQGTRLTVV.